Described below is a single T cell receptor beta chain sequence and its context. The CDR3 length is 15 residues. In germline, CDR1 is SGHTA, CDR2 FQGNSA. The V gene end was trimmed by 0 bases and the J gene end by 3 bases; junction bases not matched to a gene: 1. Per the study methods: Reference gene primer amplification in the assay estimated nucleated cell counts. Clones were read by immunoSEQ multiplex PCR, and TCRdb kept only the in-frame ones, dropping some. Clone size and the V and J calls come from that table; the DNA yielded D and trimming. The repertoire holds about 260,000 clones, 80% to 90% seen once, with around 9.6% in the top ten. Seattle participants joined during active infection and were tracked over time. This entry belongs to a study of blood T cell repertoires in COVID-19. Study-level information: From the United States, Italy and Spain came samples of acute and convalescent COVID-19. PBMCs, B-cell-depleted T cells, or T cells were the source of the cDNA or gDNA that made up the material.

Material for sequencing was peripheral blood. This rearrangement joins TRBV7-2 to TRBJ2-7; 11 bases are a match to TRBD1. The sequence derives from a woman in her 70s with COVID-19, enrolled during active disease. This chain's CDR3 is CASSLAGTGGYEQYF. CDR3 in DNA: TGTGCCAGCAGCTTAGCGGGGACAGGGGGCTACGAGCAGTACTTC.